The source of this T cell receptor (beta chain) is a study of blood T cells in healthy people across ages. This CDR3 contains 13 residues. V lost 6 bases to trimming and J lost 5 bases; unmatched junction nucleotides: 8. Germline V gene data show CDR1 as DFQATT and CDR2 as SNEGSKA (reference sequence). This clonotype was found a few times. Next came a second PCR, run for roughly 6 to 11 cycles, which used a sample-barcoded 5' primer along with a J-beta primer mix. TCRdb used MiXCR to reprocess the 5' RACE reads, holding one entry per CDR3 protein. The top ten clones hold under 20% of a sample with some 1 million distinct CDR3 sequences, more than 40% of them seen once.

The sample comprised blood. The chain has TRBV20-1 and TRBJ2-5, with 8 nucleotides matching TRBD2. The clonotype comes from a woman aged 55-70 years in good health. The CDR3 DNA reads TGCAGTGCCACGTCGGGAGGGTGGGAGACCCAGTACTTC. This gives the protein CSATSGGWETQYF.